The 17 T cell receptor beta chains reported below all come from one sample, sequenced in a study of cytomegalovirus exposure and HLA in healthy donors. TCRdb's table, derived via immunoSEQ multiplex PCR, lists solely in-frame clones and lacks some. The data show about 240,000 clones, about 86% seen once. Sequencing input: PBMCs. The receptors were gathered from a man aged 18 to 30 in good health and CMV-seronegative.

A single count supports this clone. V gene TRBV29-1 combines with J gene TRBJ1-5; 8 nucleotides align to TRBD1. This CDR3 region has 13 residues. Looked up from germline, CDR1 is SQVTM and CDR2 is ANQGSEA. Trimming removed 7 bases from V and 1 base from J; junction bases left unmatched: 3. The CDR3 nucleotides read TGCAGCGCCAGACAGGGGAGCAATCAGCCCCAGCATTTT. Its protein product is CSARQGSNQPQHF.

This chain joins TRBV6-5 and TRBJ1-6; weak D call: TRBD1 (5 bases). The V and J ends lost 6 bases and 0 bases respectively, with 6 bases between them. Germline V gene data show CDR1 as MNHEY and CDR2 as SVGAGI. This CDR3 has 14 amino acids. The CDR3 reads CASRGVSYNSPLHF. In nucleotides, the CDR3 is TGTGCCAGCAGAGGGGTCTCCTATAATTCACCCCTCCACTTT.

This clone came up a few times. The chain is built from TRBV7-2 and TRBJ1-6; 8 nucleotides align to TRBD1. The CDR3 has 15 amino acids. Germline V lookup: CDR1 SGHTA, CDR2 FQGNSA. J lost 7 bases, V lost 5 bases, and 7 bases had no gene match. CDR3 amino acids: CASSLSGGLNSPLHF. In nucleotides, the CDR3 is TGTGCCAGCAGCCTGTCAGGGGGCCTAAATTCACCCCTCCACTTT.

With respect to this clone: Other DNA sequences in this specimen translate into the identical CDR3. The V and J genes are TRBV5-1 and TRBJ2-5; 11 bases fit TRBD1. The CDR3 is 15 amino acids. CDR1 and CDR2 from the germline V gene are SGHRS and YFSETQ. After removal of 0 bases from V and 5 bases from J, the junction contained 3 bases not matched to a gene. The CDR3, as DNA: TGCGCCAGCAGCTTGGGGACAGGGGGCGCGGAGACCCAGTACTTC. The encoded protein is CASSLGTGGAETQYF.

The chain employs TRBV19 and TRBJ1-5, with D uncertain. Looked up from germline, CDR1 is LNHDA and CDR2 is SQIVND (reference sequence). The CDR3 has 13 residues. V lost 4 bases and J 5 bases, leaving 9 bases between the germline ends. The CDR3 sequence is CASSRRVDQPQHF. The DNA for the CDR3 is TGTGCCAGTAGTAGGAGGGTTGATCAGCCCCAGCATTTT.

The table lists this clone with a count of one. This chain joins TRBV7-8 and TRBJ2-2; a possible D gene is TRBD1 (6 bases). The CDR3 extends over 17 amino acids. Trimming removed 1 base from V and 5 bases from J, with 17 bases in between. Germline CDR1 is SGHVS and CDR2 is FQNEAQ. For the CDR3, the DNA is TGTGCCAGCAGCTTAGTCAGGGACAAAATAATAACCGGGGAGCTGTTTTTT. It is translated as CASSLVRDKIITGELFF.

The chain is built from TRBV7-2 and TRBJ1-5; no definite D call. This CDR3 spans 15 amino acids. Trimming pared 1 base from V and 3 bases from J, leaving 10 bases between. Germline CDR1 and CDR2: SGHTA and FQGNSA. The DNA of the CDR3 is TGTGCCAGCAGCTTAGTACAGACCTTCAATCAGCCCCAGCATTTT. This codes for CASSLVQTFNQPQHF.

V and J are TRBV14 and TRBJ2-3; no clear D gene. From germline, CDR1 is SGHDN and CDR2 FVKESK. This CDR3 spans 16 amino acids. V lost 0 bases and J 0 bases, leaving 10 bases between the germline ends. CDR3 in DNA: TGTGCCAGCAGCCAAGAAGGAGCAACTAGCACAGATACGCAGTATTTT. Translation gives CASSQEGATSTDTQYF.

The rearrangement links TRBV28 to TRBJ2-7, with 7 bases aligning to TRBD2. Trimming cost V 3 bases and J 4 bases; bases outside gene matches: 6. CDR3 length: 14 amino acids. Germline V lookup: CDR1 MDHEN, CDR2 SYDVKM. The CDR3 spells CASSFGGLPYEQYF. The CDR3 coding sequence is TGTGCCAGCAGTTTCGGGGGACTACCTTACGAGCAGTACTTC. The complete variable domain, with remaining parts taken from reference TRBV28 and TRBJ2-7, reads DVKVTQSSRYLVKRTGEKVFLECVQDMDHENMFWYRQDPGLGLRLIYFSYDVKMKEKGDIPEGYSVSREKKERFSLILESASTNQTSMYLCASSFGGLPYEQYFGPGTRLTVT.

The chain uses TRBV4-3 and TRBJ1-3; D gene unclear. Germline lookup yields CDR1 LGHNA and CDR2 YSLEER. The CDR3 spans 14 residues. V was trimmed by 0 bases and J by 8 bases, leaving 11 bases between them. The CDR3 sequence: CASSQDSGVDTIYF. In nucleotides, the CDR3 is TGCGCCAGCAGCCAAGATTCCGGTGTCGACACCATATATTTT.

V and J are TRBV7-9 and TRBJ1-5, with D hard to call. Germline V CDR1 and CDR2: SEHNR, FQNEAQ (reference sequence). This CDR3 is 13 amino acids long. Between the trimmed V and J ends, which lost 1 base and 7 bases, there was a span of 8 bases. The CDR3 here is CASSLGVEQPQHF. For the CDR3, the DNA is TGTGCCAGCAGCTTAGGAGTGGAGCAGCCCCAGCATTTT.

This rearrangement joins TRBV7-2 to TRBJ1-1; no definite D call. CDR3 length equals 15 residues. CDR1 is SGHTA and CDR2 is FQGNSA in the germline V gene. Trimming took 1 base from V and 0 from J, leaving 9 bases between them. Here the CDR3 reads CASSLGGEMNTEAFF. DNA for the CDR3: TGTGCCAGCAGCTTAGGCGGAGAGATGAACACTGAAGCTTTCTTT.

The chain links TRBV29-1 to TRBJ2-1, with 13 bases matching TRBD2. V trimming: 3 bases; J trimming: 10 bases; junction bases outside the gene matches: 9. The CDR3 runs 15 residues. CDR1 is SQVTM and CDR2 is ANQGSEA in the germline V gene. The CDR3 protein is CSVEGWGTSGAEQFF. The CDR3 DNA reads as TGCAGCGTTGAGGGTTGGGGGACTAGCGGGGCAGAGCAGTTCTTC.

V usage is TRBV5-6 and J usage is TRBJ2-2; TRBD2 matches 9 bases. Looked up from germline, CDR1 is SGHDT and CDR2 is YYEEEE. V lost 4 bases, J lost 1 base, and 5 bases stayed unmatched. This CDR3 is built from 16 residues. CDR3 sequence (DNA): TGTGCCAGCAGCCGCTCGACTAGCGGGAACACCGGGGAGCTGTTTTTT. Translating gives CASSRSTSGNTGELFF.

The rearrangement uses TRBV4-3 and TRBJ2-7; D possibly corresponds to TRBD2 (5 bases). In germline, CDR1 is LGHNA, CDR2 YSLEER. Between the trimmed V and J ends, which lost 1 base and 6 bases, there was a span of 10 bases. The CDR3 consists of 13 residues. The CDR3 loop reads CASSQGSGSEQYF. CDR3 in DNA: TGCGCCAGCAGCCAAGGGTCGGGGAGCGAGCAGTACTTC.

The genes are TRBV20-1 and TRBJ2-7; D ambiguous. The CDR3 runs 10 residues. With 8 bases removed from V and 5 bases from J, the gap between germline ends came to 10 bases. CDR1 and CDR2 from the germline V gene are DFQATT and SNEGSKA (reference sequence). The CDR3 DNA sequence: TGCAGTACTAAGAGCCACGAGCAGTACTTC. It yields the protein CSTKSHEQYF.

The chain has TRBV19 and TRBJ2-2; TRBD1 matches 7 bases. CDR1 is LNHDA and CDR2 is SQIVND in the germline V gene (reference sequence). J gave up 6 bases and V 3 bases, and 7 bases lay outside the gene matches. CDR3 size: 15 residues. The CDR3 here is CASSIAAQGAGELFF. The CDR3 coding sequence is TGTGCCAGTAGTATTGCGGCGCAGGGGGCCGGGGAGCTGTTTTTT.